The 2 T cell receptor beta chains below all came from one sample that was sequenced in a study of PD-L1 blockade in urothelial cancer. Repertoires were generated with immunoSEQ multiplex PCR, while TCRdb's copy carries only in-frame clones and drops some. This table holds about 50,000 clones, around 72% found once. Stated time point: pretreatment peripheral blood. The specimen was PBMCs, collected around atezolizumab (anti-PD-L1) treatment. These receptor sequences come from a man between 65 and 85 years old with urothelial cancer.

The rearrangement links TRBV7-3 to TRBJ2-5; tentatively, D is TRBD2 (6 bases). Germline-derived CDR1 and CDR2 are SGHTA and FQGTGA. This CDR3 is 15 amino acids long. The V end was cut by 6 bases, the J end by 5 bases, with 19 bases between. CDR3 in amino acids: CASRLGASALETQYF. CDR3 coding DNA: TGTGCCAGCAGGCTTGGGGCTAGCGCATTGGAGACCCAGTACTTC.

Notes on this clone: This specimen includes other DNA sequences encoding the same CDR3. The CDR3 loop is CASSYSRVSGNTIYF. CDR3 DNA: TGTGCCAGCAGTTACTCCAGGGTTTCTGGAAACACCATATATTTT. V is TRBV6-5 and J is TRBJ1-3, with D possibly TRBD1 on 5 matching bases. The V end was cut by 0 bases, the J end by 1 base, with 7 bases between. CDR1 is MNHEY, CDR2 SVGAGI, per germline. The CDR3 is 15 residues long.